The rows below give T cell receptor beta chains drawn from one sample of a study of T cell changes during pregnancy in multiple sclerosis. Libraries were prepared by immunoSEQ multiplex PCR; TCRdb keeps only in-frame clonotypes and omits some of them. The sample holds 56,000 or so clones; around 85% are singletons and the top ten take more than 0.3%. Source: CD4+ T cells from peripheral blood mononuclear cells, taken in the third trimester of pregnancy. These receptors were obtained from a female donor with multiple sclerosis, enrolled in a pregnancy study. Each CDR3 is given with its conserved first and last residue. D genes are given only for firm matches. A clone size is listed for some rows: how often the clone was seen (once, few, many), or a class if it is expanded.

j_call clone_size d_call cdr3_length v_call cdr3_nt cdr3_aa
TRBJ2-1 - TRBD2 18 TRBV27 TGTGCCAGCAGTTTATCGGCGAGACTAGCGGGATCCTACAATGAGCAGTTCTTC CASSLSARLAGSYNEQFF
TRBJ1-4 - TRBD1 16 TRBV30 TGTGCCTGGAGCTCGGACAGGGGTGCAACTAATGAAAAACTGTTTTTT CAWSSDRGATNEKLFF
TRBJ2-2 - - 13 TRBV9 TGTGCCAGCAGCGTACTAGGGGTCGGGGAGCTGTTTTTT CASSVLGVGELFF
TRBJ1-3 - - 17 TRBV6-1 TGTGCCAGCAGTGAAGAGCGCGGGGCGGTCTCTGGAAACACCATATATTTT CASSEERGAVSGNTIYF
TRBJ1-1 - - 14 TRBV7-2 TGTGCCAGCAGCTTACAGGGTCAAGTCACTGAAGCTTTCTTT CASSLQGQVTEAFF
TRBJ2-3 - - 14 TRBV5-1 TGCGCCAGCAGCTTGGCGTTAGGCACAGATACGCAGTATTTT CASSLALGTDTQYF
TRBJ2-5 - TRBD1 19 TRBV5-6 TGTGCCAGCAGCCTTTACGGGGCCGGGACAGGGATGATAATGGAGACCCAGTACTTC CASSLYGAGTGMIMETQYF
TRBJ1-4 - - 14 TRBV29-1 TGCAGCTTCCATAAACAGGGTATCGGGGAAAAACTGTTTTTT CSFHKQGIGEKLFF
TRBJ2-7 - TRBD1 15 TRBV25-1 TGTGCCAGCAGTGAATTCCGAGCAGGGGGCCACGAGCAGTACTTC CASSEFRAGGHEQYF
TRBJ1-5 - TRBD1 17 TRBV7-9 TGTGCCAGCAGCTCCAGCAGGGGACAGGAATACAATCAGCCCCAGCATTTT CASSSSRGQEYNQPQHF
TRBJ2-1 - - 13 TRBV7-6 TGTGCCAGCAGGGATTTGGGGGGAGTCACGATGTTCTTC CASRDLGGVTMFF
TRBJ1-5 - - 14 TRBV30 TGTGCCTGGAGTGGTCAGGGTGTAGGTCAGCCCCAGCATTTT CAWSGQGVGQPQHF
TRBJ2-7 - - 16 TRBV11-2 TGTGCCAGCAGCTCCACCACAGGGCTAACGGTGGACGAGCAGTACTTC CASSSTTGLTVDEQYF
TRBJ1-1 once - 12 TRBV28 TGTGCCAGCAGTTTGGGCAGCACTGAAGCTTTCTTT CASSLGSTEAFF
TRBJ2-3 - - 19 TRBV19 TGTGCCAGTTACGACCCCCGGGGACCCGGGCAGGGGTACACAGATACGCAGTATTTT CASYDPRGPGQGYTDTQYF
TRBJ1-5 - - 15 TRBV7-2 TGTGCCAGCAGCCCCGAAGGGGGAGGGTGGCAGCCCCAGCATTTT CASSPEGGGWQPQHF
TRBJ2-3 - TRBD1 16 TRBV7-7 TGTGCCAGCAGTTTACCGGGACAGGGGGTGACAGATACGCAGTATTTT CASSLPGQGVTDTQYF
TRBJ2-3 - TRBD2 18 TRBV30 TGTGCCTCCACGAAGGTGGGACTAACCAAGGATTCTACAGATACGCAGTATTTT CASTKVGLTKDSTDTQYF
TRBJ2-5 - TRBD2 14 TRBV2 TGTGCCAGCAGTCTTGGGACTAGTGCAGAGACCCAGTACTTC CASSLGTSAETQYF
TRBJ2-1 - TRBD2 14 TRBV30 TGTGCCTGGTCGACTAGCGGGGGTCCTAATGAGCAGTTCTTC CAWSTSGGPNEQFF
TRBJ1-5 few - 12 TRBV6-5 TGTGCCAGCAGTTACCTGTCGCAGCCCCAGCATTTT CASSYLSQPQHF
TRBJ2-7 - TRBD2 13 TRBV14 TGTGCCAGCCGCGGGACTAGCGGCTACGAGCAGTACTTC CASRGTSGYEQYF
TRBJ1-4 - TRBD1 17 TRBV25-1 TGTGCCACCCGTACCGGGACAGGGGTTGGGGGATCGGAAAAACTGTTTTTT CATRTGTGVGGSEKLFF
TRBJ1-5 - - 15 TRBV19 TGTGCCAGTAGTACGGACAGTACCCCCGGTCAGCCCCAGCATTTT CASSTDSTPGQPQHF
TRBJ1-4 - - 16 TRBV29-1 TGCAGCGTTGTAACAGGAAAAGGAGCAACTAATGAAAAACTGTTTTTT CSVVTGKGATNEKLFF
TRBJ1-1 few - 13 TRBV4-3 TGCGCCAGCAGCCAAGAACCGCGCACTGAAGCTTTCTTT CASSQEPRTEAFF
TRBJ1-2 once TRBD1 12 TRBV5-5 TGTGCCAGCAGCCTTGACAGGGCAGGCTACACCTTC CASSLDRAGYTF
TRBJ2-3 - - 14 TRBV10-3 TGTGCCATCAGGAATAGCGGAGCTACAGATACGCAGTATTTT CAIRNSGATDTQYF
TRBJ1-5 few - 14 TRBV30 TGTGCCTGGAGTGTAGCGGGGACTGGGCAGCCCCAGCATTTT CAWSVAGTGQPQHF
TRBJ2-2 - TRBD2 15 TRBV4-3 TGCGCCAGCAGCCTGGATGGGAGGGACACCGGGGAGCTGTTTTTT CASSLDGRDTGELFF
TRBJ1-2 - TRBD1 16 TRBV5-1 TGCGCCAGCAGCCCATCGGGACAGGGGCAAGGCTATGGCTACACCTTC CASSPSGQGQGYGYTF
TRBJ1-2 - - 13 TRBV5-4 TGTGCCAGCAGCTTAGACAATTACTATGGCTACACCTTC CASSLDNYYGYTF
TRBJ2-7 - - 13 TRBV30 TGTGCCTGGAGTATGGGCGGGGTCTACGAGCAGTACTTC CAWSMGGVYEQYF
TRBJ2-1 - - 16 TRBV5-1 TGCGCCAGCAGCAAGTTCGTAGCGGAGAGAGGGAATGAGCAGTTCTTC CASSKFVAERGNEQFF
TRBJ1-1 - - 13 TRBV11-2 TGTGCCAGCAGCCTGGCCGCGGACACTGAAGCTTTCTTT CASSLAADTEAFF
TRBJ2-2 - TRBD1 15 TRBV5-8 TGTGCCAGCAGCTTCGGGACAGGGGGAACCGGGGAGCTGTTTTTT CASSFGTGGTGELFF
TRBJ2-7 - TRBD2 15 TRBV6-1 TGTGCCACCTCTGGGACTAGCGGCTTTTACTACGAGCAGTACTTC CATSGTSGFYYEQYF
TRBJ1-2 - - 17 TRBV27 TGTGCCAGCAGTTTATCGTGGGGGGATATAGCTAACTATGGCTACACCTTC CASSLSWGDIANYGYTF
TRBJ2-1 - TRBD1 12 TRBV30 TGTGCCTGGGACAACAGGGGGAATGAGCAGTTCTTC CAWDNRGNEQFF
TRBJ1-2 - - 14 TRBV19 TGTGCCAGTAGTATCGCACCCGAGAACTATGGCTACACCTTC CASSIAPENYGYTF
TRBJ1-2 - - 16 TRBV19 TGTGCCAGTAGCCGCGACAGGTTCTACTCACTTTATGGCTACACCTTC CASSRDRFYSLYGYTF
TRBJ2-7 - - 13 TRBV6-1 TGTGCCAGCAGTGAAGGTCGGAGCTACGAGCAGTACTTC CASSEGRSYEQYF
TRBJ1-1 few - 14 TRBV7-6 TGTGCCAGCAGCTTAGGTGGCAGAAACACTGAAGCTTTCTTT CASSLGGRNTEAFF
TRBJ1-1 - TRBD1 15 TRBV30 TGTGCCTGGAGTGATCATTACACAGGGGGTACTGAAGCTTTCTTT CAWSDHYTGGTEAFF
TRBJ2-7 - TRBD1 17 TRBV11-2 TGTGCCAGCAGAAAGCCGGGACAGAGGTATTACGACTACGAGCAGTACTTC CASRKPGQRYYDYEQYF
TRBJ1-2 - - 17 TRBV23-1 TGCGCCAGCAGTCTACAAAAGCCCGACAGCCTTCTTAATGGCTACACCTTC CASSLQKPDSLLNGYTF
TRBJ2-6 few TRBD1 18 TRBV28 TGTGCCAGCAGCGAAGCCGGGACAGGATACTCTGGGGCCAACGTCCTGACTTTC CASSEAGTGYSGANVLTF
TRBJ1-2 - - 17 TRBV23-1 TGCGCCAGCAGTCTTAGGGGGTTCGGTTTCGCTAACTATGGCTACACCTTC CASSLRGFGFANYGYTF
TRBJ1-5 - TRBD1 15 TRBV6-1 TGTGCCAGCAGTATAATACAGGGGGCGGATCAGCCCCAGCATTTT CASSIIQGADQPQHF
TRBJ1-1 few TRBD1 14 TRBV28 TGTGCCACCACACTGGACAGGGCGGACACTGAAGCTTTCTTT CATTLDRADTEAFF
TRBJ2-7 once TRBD2 16 TRBV6-6 TGTGCCAGCACCCATCGGACTGGAGCGGGAGCCGGCGAGCAGTACTTC CASTHRTGAGAGEQYF
TRBJ1-2 - - 12 TRBV5-1 TGCGCCAGCCGTTTACAGGGATGGGGCTACACCTTC CASRLQGWGYTF
TRBJ1-1 - - 13 TRBV5-8 TGTGCCAGCGTATTACGGGTGGGCACTGAAGCTTTCTTT CASVLRVGTEAFF
TRBJ2-2 - TRBD1 16 TRBV10-2 TGCGCCAGCAACCGGGACAGCCCATTGGACACCGGGGAGCTGTTTTTT CASNRDSPLDTGELFF